The sequence of this T cell receptor (beta chain) was determined in a study of blood T cell repertoires in COVID-19. Cohort allocation depended upon clinical history that participants reported. CDR1 and CDR2 (germline): MNHEY, SVGEGT. V lost 6 bases to trimming and J lost 8 bases, with 20 bases between them. The CDR3 runs to 15 residues. Authors' data handling: Scientists estimated how many nucleated cells there were by amplifying reference gene primers. This table comes from immunoSEQ multiplex PCR, and its TCRdb copy is limited to in-frame clones, with some not included. That table supplies the V and J calls and clone size; D and trimming were determined from the DNA. The sample includes about 260,000 clones, 80% to 90% of them seen just once.

Source material: PBMCs or T cells enriched from blood (not recorded which). The sequence was collected from a man aged 25 to 40 with acute COVID-19. V usage is TRBV6-2 or TRBV6-3 and J usage is TRBJ2-1, with D tentatively TRBD2 (5 bases). The CDR3 bases are TGTGCCAGCAGCCAAGCCCAGCGGTTGACTGATGAGCAGTTCTTC. Amino acid sequence: CASSQAQRLTDEQFF.